These 13 T cell receptor beta chains originate from one sample sequenced in a study of blood T cell repertoires in COVID-19. Some clones are missing from TCRdb's copy, which holds only in-frame ones; the method was immunoSEQ multiplex PCR. The table has over 200,000 clones, around 90% seen once; the top ten hold 6.5%. The sequenced sample consisted of peripheral blood. Source of these receptors: a man aged 60 to 75 who had recovered from COVID-19.

This rearrangement joins TRBV18 to TRBJ1-2, with D tentatively TRBD1 (5 bases). Trimming left V 1 base short and J 2 bases short, with 14 bases between. The length of the CDR3 is 16 residues. The germline CDR1 and CDR2 sequences are KGHSH and LQKENI. The CDR3 reads CASSPLVGGKNYGYTF. Written as DNA, the CDR3 is TGTGCCAGCTCACCACTTGTGGGGGGGAAGAACTATGGCTACACCTTC. Variable domain in full (rest from reference TRBV18 and TRBJ1-2): NAGVMQNPRHLVRRRGQEARLRCSPMKGHSHVYWYRQLPEEGLKFMVYLQKENIIDESGMPKERFSAEFPKEGPSILRIQQVVRGDSAAYFCASSPLVGGKNYGYTFGSGTRLTVV.

The chain uses TRBV6-1 and TRBJ1-2; 8 bases agree with TRBD1. Germline V gene sequence: CDR1 MNHNS, CDR2 SASEGT. The CDR3 covers 15 residues. The J segment lost 5 bases and the V segment lost 1 base, leaving 6 bases of the junction unmatched. The CDR3 protein is CASSEGQGARYGYTF. CDR3 coding DNA: TGTGCCAGCAGTGAAGGGCAGGGGGCTAGGTATGGCTACACCTTC.

The J gene is TRBJ1-1, the V gene TRBV10-3, with no clear D. The V end lost 5 bases, the J end lost 1 base, and 8 bases lay between the germline ends. The CDR3 sequence is 13 residues long. Germline assignment: CDR1 ENHRY and CDR2 SYGVKD. This CDR3 reads CAISPSGNTEAFF. DNA of the CDR3: TGTGCCATCAGTCCGTCAGGGAACACTGAAGCTTTCTTT.

The rearrangement uses TRBV7-2 and TRBJ1-1; 8 bases agree with TRBD1. Trimming at V came to 5 bases and at J to 4 bases, leaving 6 bases not matched to a gene. This CDR3 contains 14 residues. CDR1 is SGHTA and CDR2 is FQGNSA in the germline V gene. CDR3 DNA: TGTGCCAGCAGCGAGGACAGGGAGGGCACTGAAGCTTTCTTT. As protein: CASSEDREGTEAFF.

In its sample, this clone was seen a few times. Other nucleotide sequences from this sample produce the same CDR3. The chain couples TRBV5-4 to TRBJ2-7; 8 positions agree with TRBD1. The CDR3 runs 13 residues. V lost 3 bases to trimming and J lost 3 bases; unmatched junction nucleotides: 2. The germline V gene encodes CDR1 SGHNT and CDR2 YYREEE (reference sequence). The CDR3 DNA reads TGTGCCAGCAGCTCCGACAGGGGCTACGAGCAGTACTTC. Its translation: CASSSDRGYEQYF. Complete variable domain (other parts from reference TRBV5-4 and TRBJ2-7): ETGVTQSPTHLIKTRGQQVTLRCSSQSGHNTVSWYQQALGQGPQFIFQYYREEENGRGNFPPRFSGLQFPNYSSELNVNALELDDSALYLCASSSDRGYEQYFGPGTRLTVT.

This clone has a single count. The chain uses TRBV9 and TRBJ2-1, with a possible D match to TRBD2 (6 bases). Germline V lookup: CDR1 SGDLS, CDR2 YYNGEE. Trimming took 5 bases from V and 8 from J, leaving 20 bases between them. CDR3 length: 15 amino acids. The CDR3 spells CASSSSPLGGDEQFF. DNA for the CDR3: TGTGCCAGCAGTTCGTCCCCCCTTGGAGGGGATGAGCAGTTCTTC.

J is TRBJ1-2 and V is TRBV4-2; possibly TRBD1 for D (6 bases). The CDR3 extends over 16 amino acids. Germline values: CDR1 LGHNA, CDR2 YNFKEQ. The V gene lost 4 bases and the J gene lost 2 bases, with 17 bases spanning the gap. For the CDR3, the DNA is TGTGCCAGCAGCCCTCGCCATCGGACAGTAAACTATGGCTACACCTTC. Translated, it gives CASSPRHRTVNYGYTF.

The chain carries TRBV7-3 and TRBJ1-3, with 7 bases that match TRBD1. Germline CDR1 SGHTA, CDR2 FQGTGA. This CDR3 region has 17 residues. V lost 4 bases, J lost 2 bases, and 11 bases stayed unmatched. The chain's CDR3 is CASSSGVGQVAGNTIYF. CDR3 coding DNA: TGTGCCAGCAGCTCGGGGGTAGGACAGGTAGCTGGAAACACCATATATTTT.

This chain joins TRBV5-1 and TRBJ2-1, with D uncertain. CDR1 and CDR2 from the germline V gene are SGHRS and YFSETQ. The CDR3 loop spans 12 amino acids. The V end was cut by 0 bases, the J end by 7 bases, with 5 bases between. Here the CDR3 DNA reads TGCGCCAGCAGCTTGGACTTAAATGAGCAGTTCTTC. Its translation: CASSLDLNEQFF.

The count of this clone is one. The gene calls are TRBV9 and TRBJ2-2, with a possible D match to TRBD1 (6 bases). Between the trimmed V and J ends, which lost 5 bases and 4 bases, there was a span of 9 bases. The CDR3 length is 13 residues. In germline, CDR1 is SGDLS, CDR2 YYNGEE. The CDR3 here is CASRRGSTGELFF. The CDR3 DNA reads TGTGCCAGCAGGAGGGGGTCCACCGGGGAGCTGTTTTTT.

V usage is TRBV19 and J usage is TRBJ1-4, with D perhaps matching TRBD1 (6 bases). The CDR3 extends over 16 amino acids. Germline lookup yields CDR1 LNHDA and CDR2 SQIVND (reference sequence). Trimming removed 7 bases at V and 0 bases at J, with 15 bases between. DNA for the CDR3: TGTGCCAGTAAAACTAGGACAGAACCAACTAATGAAAAACTGTTTTTT. Amino acids: CASKTRTEPTNEKLFF. Full variable domain (remainder filled in from reference TRBV19 and TRBJ1-4): DGGITQSPKYLFRKEGQNVTLSCEQNLNHDAMYWYRQDPGQGLRLIYYSQIVNDFQKGDIAEGYSVSREKKESFPLTVTSAQKNPTAFYLCASKTRTEPTNEKLFFGSGTQLSVL.

This rearrangement joins TRBV5-3 to TRBJ1-2; the match to TRBD1 covers 7 bases. TRBV5-3 is an ORF for which the function is uncertain. The CDR3 contains 15 residues. The ends lost 6 bases at V and 6 bases at J; junction bases unmatched: 14. CDR3 loop: CARTSGGNWLDGYTF. The CDR3 region has the DNA TGTGCCAGAACTTCAGGGGGAAATTGGCTCGATGGCTACACCTTC.

The CDR3 protein is CASTKTPGQPQHF. CDR3 bases: TGTGCCAGTACTAAAACCCCGGGTCAGCCCCAGCATTTT. This chain uses TRBV19 with TRBJ1-5; D is uncertain. V was cut by 7 bases and J by 6 bases, with 13 bases left in between. The CDR3 length is 13 residues. Per the germline V gene, CDR1 is LNHDA and CDR2 is SQIVND (reference sequence).